The clone carrying this TCR beta chain turned up a few times. This record belongs to a study of early T cells in non-severe SARS-CoV-2 infection. TCRdb reanalysed the 5' RACE reads using MiXCR and keeps one entry per CDR3 protein. In the table there are approximately 97,000 distinct CDR3 sequences, approximately 9.9% of which are singletons. The CDR3 contains 15 residues. Germline values: CDR1 SGHTA, CDR2 FQGNSA. V lost 1 base to trimming and J lost 4 bases; unmatched junction nucleotides: 3. The V gene is TRBV7-2, the J gene TRBJ2-2; 7 bases are shared with TRBD1. Source: whole blood, taken at baseline. This clonotype was obtained from an adult who was a healthcare worker with PCR-confirmed SARS-CoV-2 infection or an uninfected control (not recorded which). The DNA for the CDR3 is TGTGCCAGCAGCTTAGACAGGGGATTCACCGGGGAGCTGTTTTTT. It codes for CASSLDRGFTGELFF.